A single sample is the source of the 19 T cell receptor beta chains below, sequenced in a study of cytomegalovirus exposure and HLA in healthy donors. Primers: 60 Vbeta forward and 13 Jbeta reverse. Generated by immunoSEQ multiplex PCR, the TCRdb table keeps only in-frame clones and is missing some. The sample includes tens of thousands of clones, about 57% of them seen just once. Sequencing was carried out using PBMCs. The origin of the receptors is a human donor in good health.

Comments on this clone: A junction boundary mismatches the germline segment, possibly from a read error. The rearrangement uses TRBV6-1 and TRBJ2-7; D may be TRBD1 (5 bases). This CDR3 spans 13 amino acids. Germline V lookup: CDR1 MNHNS, CDR2 SASEGT. The CDR3 DNA sequence: TGTGCCAGCAGTAGGACACTTACCTACGAGCACTACTTC. Translation gives CASSRTLTYEHYF.

The genes are TRBV5-6 and TRBJ2-5; D might be TRBD1 (5 bases). The V and J ends lost 1 base and 5 bases respectively, with 15 bases between them. CDR3 length: 15 amino acids. Germline-derived CDR1 and CDR2 are SGHDT and YYEEEE. CDR3 in DNA: TGTGCCAGCAGCTTGATCCAGGGCGGTACGGAGACCCAGTACTTC. Its translation: CASSLIQGGTETQYF. The complete variable domain, with remaining parts taken from reference TRBV5-6 and TRBJ2-5, reads DAGVTQSPTHLIKTRGQQVTLRCSPKSGHDTVSWYQQALGQGPQFIFQYYEEEERQRGNFPDRFSGHQFPNYSSELNVNALLLGDSALYLCASSLIQGGTETQYFGPGTRLLVL.

This rearrangement joins TRBV2 to TRBJ2-3; TRBD1 might be the D (5 bases). V lost 9 bases, J lost 5 bases, and 12 bases lay in between. Germline V gives CDR1 SNHLY, CDR2 FYNNEI. There are 12 residues in the CDR3. CDR3 sequence: CASGTRGDTQYF. CDR3 nucleotides: TGTGCCAGTGGCACAAGGGGAGATACGCAGTATTTT.

CDR3 nucleotide sequence: TGTGCCAGCAGTTTGTACAGGGGGCAAGGGAGCAATCAGCCCCAGCATTTT. Its protein product is CASSLYRGQGSNQPQHF. The chain employs TRBV28 and TRBJ1-5, with 9 bases that match TRBD1. Germline V CDR1 and CDR2: MDHEN, SYDVKM. After removal of 3 bases from V and 1 base from J, the junction contained 7 bases not matched to a gene. CDR3 size: 17 residues.

The J gene is TRBJ1-4, the V gene TRBV7-9, with TRBD1 identical over 8 bases. Losses at the gene ends were 6 bases for V and 5 bases for J; bases not matched to a gene: 17. Germline CDR1 SEHNR, CDR2 FQNEAQ (reference sequence). This CDR3 spans 18 amino acids. Here the CDR3 reads CASSPGTHRGFENEKLFF. CDR3 in DNA: TGTGCCAGCAGTCCCGGGACTCACAGGGGGTTCGAGAATGAAAAACTGTTTTTT.

The rearrangement joins TRBV5-1 to TRBJ2-5, with TRBD2 matching over 14 bases. CDR3 size: 17 residues. The germline gives CDR1 SGHRS, CDR2 YFSETQ. V shed 4 bases, J shed 6 bases, and the junction held 11 bases outside the gene matches. CDR3: CASSMLAGTSGGKTQYF. CDR3 nucleotides: TGCGCCAGCAGCATGCTAGCCGGGACTAGCGGGGGAAAGACCCAGTACTTC. Filled out from reference TRBV5-1 and TRBJ2-5, the complete variable domain reads KAGVTQTPRYLIKTRGQQVTLSCSPISGHRSVSWYQQTPGQGLQFLFEYFSETQRNKGNFPGRFSGRQFSNSRSEMNVSTLELGDSALYLCASSMLAGTSGGKTQYFGPGTRLLVL.

The chain joins TRBV15 to TRBJ2-5, with D tentatively TRBD2 (5 bases). V shed 3 bases and J shed 5 bases, with 16 bases lying between them. Germline V gene lookup returns CDR1 LNHNV and CDR2 YYDKDF (reference sequence). This CDR3 is built from 15 residues. CDR3: CATSRGVGPEETQYF. CDR3 DNA: TGTGCCACCAGCAGGGGAGTTGGCCCGGAGGAGACCCAGTACTTC.

This rearrangement joins TRBV30 to TRBJ2-3, with a tentative D call TRBD2 (6 bases). Germline V gives CDR1 GTSNPN, CDR2 SVGIG (reference sequence). The CDR3 sequence is 15 residues long. Trimming removed 3 bases at V and 5 bases at J, with 18 bases between. The CDR3 DNA sequence: TGTGCCTGGAGGCCGTACGGGGGACTCCTAGATACGCAGTATTTT. Translating it yields CAWRPYGGLLDTQYF.

The chain employs TRBV7-3 and TRBJ2-6, with a possible D match to TRBD2 (6 bases). Trimming stripped 7 bases from V and 0 bases from J, with 10 bases between. Germline V gene data show CDR1 as SGHTA and CDR2 as FQGTGA. The length of the CDR3 is 15 residues. The CDR3 sequence: CASTPGVSGANVLTF. Written as DNA, the CDR3 is TGTGCCAGCACCCCGGGGGTCTCTGGGGCCAACGTCCTGACTTTC.

V and J are TRBV10-1 and TRBJ2-5, with 8 nucleotides matching TRBD2. The ends lost 4 bases at V and 5 bases at J; junction bases unmatched: 6. Germline loops: CDR1 WNHNN, CDR2 SYGVQD (reference sequence). The CDR3 runs 14 residues. CDR3 sequence: CASSGGRIGETQYF. CDR3 DNA: TGCGCCAGCAGTGGCGGGAGGATCGGGGAGACCCAGTACTTC.

There are a few counts of this clone. The rearrangement joins TRBV28 to TRBJ2-3; weak D call: TRBD1 (6 bases). Germline CDR1 reads MDHEN; CDR2 reads SYDVKM. The V gene lost 5 bases and the J gene lost 2 bases, with 17 bases spanning the gap. The CDR3 contains 16 residues. The CDR3 nucleotides are TGTGCCAGCAGTACCAACCGGGACACCAACACAGATACGCAGTATTTT. Protein: CASSTNRDTNTDTQYF.

The V and J genes are TRBV12-5 and TRBJ2-3; weak D call: TRBD1 (6 bases). CDR1 LGHNT and CDR2 FRNRAP come from the germline V gene. The CDR3 has 14 amino acids. With 7 bases removed from V and 0 bases from J, the gap between germline ends came to 11 bases. The DNA of the CDR3 is TGTGCTAGTGTGCAGGGGTTAAGCACAGATACGCAGTATTTT. It encodes CASVQGLSTDTQYF.

The table lists this clone with a few counts. The chain recombines TRBV7-9 with TRBJ1-2; D perhaps matches TRBD1 (5 bases). The germline V and J ends were trimmed by 5 bases and 4 bases, with 11 bases remaining between them. CDR1 SEHNR and CDR2 FQNEAQ come from the germline V gene (reference sequence). This CDR3 is built from 13 residues. CDR3 nucleotide sequence: TGTGCCAGCAGCCCCCGGGGGACCTATGGCTACACCTTC. Encoded protein: CASSPRGTYGYTF.

This clone was detected a few times. This chain joins TRBV9 and TRBJ1-3; D is undetermined. V was shortened by 4 bases and J by 8 bases, with 10 bases between the two germline ends. Looked up from germline, CDR1 is SGDLS and CDR2 is YYNGEE. The CDR3 is 12 residues long. CDR3 sequence: CASSSQEDTIYF. CDR3 coding DNA: TGTGCCAGCAGCTCCCAGGAAGACACCATATATTTT.

V gene TRBV7-9 combines with J gene TRBJ2-1; D remains ambiguous. Germline V gives CDR1 SEHNR, CDR2 FQNEAQ (reference sequence). V shed 6 bases and J shed 2 bases, with 14 bases lying between them. The CDR3 is 15 amino acids. CDR3 DNA: TGTGCCAGCAGTTCAGCTTGGGCGCCCTACAATGAGCAGTTCTTC. Protein product: CASSSAWAPYNEQFF.

The rearrangement joins TRBV5-3 to TRBJ1-5; no firm D call. TRBV5-3 is given ORF status, its function remaining uncertain. V lost 3 bases, J lost 11 bases, and 12 bases lay in between. CDR3 length: 12 amino acids. The CDR3 loop reads CARSSPSTAQHF. CDR3 nucleotide sequence: TGTGCCAGAAGCTCACCCTCCACGGCCCAGCATTTT.

The V gene is TRBV30, the J gene TRBJ1-1; TRBD1 aligns across 7 bases. V was clipped by 2 bases and J by 3 bases; unmatched bases: 6. The V gene's germline CDR1 is GTSNPN and CDR2 SVGIG (reference sequence). The CDR3 spans 14 residues. The chain's CDR3 is CAWSITTGDTEAFF. The CDR3 DNA is TGTGCCTGGAGTATCACCACAGGGGACACTGAAGCTTTCTTT.

This clone came up a few times. The chain joins TRBV5-1 to TRBJ1-4; the D is unclear. Germline V gene sequence: CDR1 SGHRS, CDR2 YFSETQ. Trimming left V 4 bases short and J 2 bases short, with 6 bases between. The CDR3 is 13 amino acids. The CDR3 loop is CASSHSTNEKLFF. CDR3 DNA sequence: TGCGCCAGCAGCCACTCCACTAATGAAAAACTGTTTTTT.

This chain joins TRBV4-1 and TRBJ2-7; a weak D match, TRBD1 (5 bases). CDR3 length equals 15 residues. Germline V gene lookup returns CDR1 MGHRA and CDR2 YSYEKL. The germline V and J ends were trimmed by 0 bases and 2 bases, with 11 bases remaining between them. CDR3 sequence (DNA): TGCGCCAGCAGCCAAGAGGCAGGGCGAACCTACGAGCAGTACTTC. As protein: CASSQEAGRTYEQYF.